This TCR beta chain was found in a study of neurological immune-mediated disorders. This CDR3 has 15 residues. V was cut by 3 bases and J by 0 bases, with 12 bases left in between. CDR1 is SGHTA and CDR2 is FQGNSA in the germline V gene. TCRdb recomputed calls from the 5' RACE reads with MiXCR, one row per CDR3 protein. The data contain approximately 23,000 distinct CDR3 sequences, less than 15% of them singletons. This clonotype was observed at least ten times. Documented time point: technical triplicate 1. The sorted libraries drew on 1 million T cells that were CD4+ or CD8+. The J gene is TRBJ2-7, the V gene TRBV7-2, with D possibly matching TRBD2 (5 bases). Sequenced material: CD4+ T cells from blood. The TCR sequence derives from a female donor with HTLV-1-associated myelopathy (HAM/TSP). The DNA for the CDR3 is TGTGCCAGCAGCTTCCGGACTGGGAGCTCCTACGAGCAGTACTTC. It is translated as CASSFRTGSSYEQYF.